The clone carrying this TCR beta chain was seen a handful of times. Its antigen is as yet unknown. The data belong to a study of post-analysis software for immune sequencing data. About the study: Secondary progressive, relapsing-remitting and progressive-relapsing multiple sclerosis were among the included disease courses. Study observations and caveats: F measure showed strong co-clustering of same-batch samples. The study found TRBV5-6, TRBV5-1 and TRBV20-1 among five TRBV segments more frequent in patients than controls.

Included in the TCR beta cDNA libraries were unique molecular identifiers. One entry per CDR3 protein, called by TCRdb with MiXCR from the PCR reads. The sample has hundreds of thousands of distinct CDR3 sequences; 30% are singletons. Trimming took 5 bases from V and 8 from J, leaving 16 bases between them. In germline, CDR1 is MNHEY, CDR2 SMNVEV (reference sequence). The CDR3 has 14 amino acids. The sequenced sample consisted of blood. The chain couples TRBV27 to TRBJ2-1; D uncertain. This receptor was obtained from a girl aged 5-17 years with multiple sclerosis. The CDR3 here is CASSARRGSDEQFF. CDR3 nucleotides: TGTGCCAGCAGTGCCCGCCGTGGCAGCGATGAGCAGTTCTTC.